This T cell receptor (beta chain) was sequenced for a study of T cells in Graves' hyperthyroidism and ophthalmopathy. Study conclusions and caveats: Ophthalmopathy prediction by the model preceded onset by a median about 6 months.

With 1 base removed from V and 6 bases from J, the gap between germline ends came to 16 bases. Germline CDR1 SGHTA, CDR2 FQGNSA. CDR3 size: 16 residues. Researchers took RNA transcripts and amplified the TCR beta CDR3 regions from them. HTBI primers drove first-round RT-PCR of the TCR CDR3. TCRdb processed the multiplex PCR reads anew with MiXCR; each CDR3 protein has one entry. The repertoire has over 300,000 distinct CDR3 sequences, about an eighth of them found once; the top ten carry around 32%. As concerns this clonotype: Antigen unknown.

Pregnant or lactating patients were excluded, as were those with uncontrolled infection or other autoimmune disease. Clinicians diagnosed patients from clinical symptoms, serum thyroxine and TRAb, thyroid ultrasound and orbital computed tomography. The chain joins TRBV7-2 to TRBJ2-1; D may be TRBD1 or TRBD2 (5 bases each). Material: blood. This clonotype was obtained from a woman between 35 and 50 years old with Graves' ophthalmopathy. This CDR3 reads CASSLVPGTEPNEQFF. As DNA, the CDR3 is TGTGCCAGCAGCTTAGTCCCCGGGACGGAGCCCAATGAGCAGTTCTTC.